Listed below are T cell receptor beta chains from one sample, sequenced in a study of tumor and adjacent non-tumor tissue in lung cancer. In TCRdb, the multiplex PCR reads were re-called with MiXCR into one record per CDR3 protein. The sample has tens of thousands of distinct CDR3 sequences; 60% to 75% are singletons. Material for sequencing was lung tumor tissue. Receptor source: a man between 60 and 75 years old with non-small cell lung cancer. CDR3s include the opening cysteine and the closing phenylalanine or tryptophan. D genes are given only for firm matches. Only part of the rows carry a size: once, few, many, or a class if the clone is expanded.

V: TRBV20-1; J: TRBJ2-3; size: many; D: NA; DNA: TGCAGTGCTAGAGGATGGATGGATACGCAGTATTTT; CDR3: CSARGWMDTQYF
V: TRBV29-1; J: TRBJ2-2; size: NA; D: NA; DNA: TGCAGCGTTGGGCCCAGCGTTTACACTGGGGAGCTGTTTTTT; CDR3: CSVGPSVYTGELFF
V: TRBV5-4; J: TRBJ2-5; size: many; D: NA; DNA: TGTGCCAGCAGCTTGGACCAGGGGAGAGTAGAGACCCAGTACTTC; CDR3: CASSLDQGRVETQYF
V: TRBV5-6; J: TRBJ2-1; size: NA; D: NA; DNA: TGTGCCAACACCTCGACCGGGATTACGCGAGACAATGAGCAGTTCTTC; CDR3: CANTSTGITRDNEQFF
V: TRBV6-5; J: TRBJ2-2; size: NA; D: NA; DNA: TGTGCCAGCAGGTACTCGCCAGCGAACGGGGAGCTGTTTTTT; CDR3: CASRYSPANGELFF
V: TRBV29-1; J: TRBJ2-6; size: NA; D: NA; DNA: TGCATCGTAAGGGTTTCTAGTTCTGGGGCCAACGTCCTGACTTTC; CDR3: CIVRVSSSGANVLTF
V: TRBV20-1; J: TRBJ2-1; size: NA; D: TRBD2; DNA: TGCGGTGCTGACCCACGGAGGACTAGCGGAGAACTTTACAATGAACAGTTCTTC; CDR3: CGADPRRTSGELYNEQFF
V: TRBV20-1; J: TRBJ2-2; size: NA; D: NA; DNA: TGCAGTGCTAGTTACCAACCCATCGGGGAGCTGTTTTTT; CDR3: CSASYQPIGELFF
V: TRBV20-1; J: TRBJ2-1; size: NA; D: NA; DNA: TGCAGTGCTAGAGCTTCAACAGGGCGGTTAAATGACCAGTTCTTC; CDR3: CSARASTGRLNDQFF
V: TRBV5-4; J: TRBJ2-3; size: NA; D: TRBD2; DNA: TGTGCCAACATCCCTATCAAGCGGGAGCCGGGAGATACGCATTATTTT; CDR3: CANIPIKREPGDTHYF
V: TRBV6-1; J: TRBJ2-7; size: NA; D: NA; DNA: TGTGCCAGCGCCGGGAACAACCTTAACGCGCAGTACTTC; CDR3: CASAGNNLNAQYF
V: TRBV20-1; J: TRBJ1-4; size: NA; D: TRBD1; DNA: TGCAGTGATAGACAGGGGGCTGAAAAACTGTTATTT; CDR3: CSDRQGAEKLLF
V: TRBV5-1; J: TRBJ2-3; size: NA; D: TRBD1; DNA: TGCGCCAGCAGCCTCTGGGACAGTAGCACAGATACGCACTATTTT; CDR3: CASSLWDSSTDTHYF
V: TRBV29-1; J: TRBJ1-5; size: NA; D: NA; DNA: TGCGGGGGACGGTACTCAGATACGCAGCATTTT; CDR3: CGGRYSDTQHF
V: TRBV29-1; J: TRBJ2-7; size: NA; D: NA; DNA: TGCAGCGTTATGCGGGACAGCTCCAACGAACAGTACTTC; CDR3: CSVMRDSSNEQYF
V: TRBV18; J: TRBJ2-5; size: few; D: NA; DNA: TGTGCCAGCTCACAGGGGGGTCAAGAGACCCAGTACTTC; CDR3: CASSQGGQETQYF
V: TRBV6-5; J: TRBJ1-3; size: medium-sized; D: NA; DNA: TGTGCCAGCAGTTACTCTCGAGGGTCCTCTGGAAACACCATATATTTT; CDR3: CASSYSRGSSGNTIYF
V: TRBV12-3/TRBV12-4; J: TRBJ2-7; size: NA; D: NA; DNA: TGTGCCAGCAGTTTAGGGTGGAGCTCCTACGAAGAGTACTTC; CDR3: CASSLGWSSYEEYF
V: TRBV20-1; J: TRBJ2-3; size: NA; D: TRBD1; DNA: TGCAGTGCTAGATTGGACAGGTATAGCACTGATACGCAGTATTTT; CDR3: CSARLDRYSTDTQYF
V: TRBV10-3; J: TRBJ2-7; size: NA; D: TRBD2; DNA: TGTGCCATCAGTGGCCTGGCGGGAGGCTACCACCAGTACTTC; CDR3: CAISGLAGGYHQYF
V: TRBV7-8; J: TRBJ1-2; size: NA; D: TRBD1; DNA: TGTGCCAGCAGCTTCGAGACAGGGTTCCATGGCTACACCTTC; CDR3: CASSFETGFHGYTF
V: TRBV6-1; J: TRBJ1-6; size: NA; D: NA; DNA: TGTGCCAGCACTACAGGTGATTATAATTCACCCCTCCACTTT; CDR3: CASTTGDYNSPLHF
V: TRBV20-1; J: TRBJ2-5; size: NA; D: NA; DNA: TGCAGTGCTAGCGAGAGGATCCAAGAGACCCAGTACTTC; CDR3: CSASERIQETQYF
V: TRBV5-1; J: TRBJ2-7; size: many; D: NA; DNA: TGCGCCAGCAGCCCCCCGGGTTACGAGCAGTACTTC; CDR3: CASSPPGYEQYF
V: TRBV11-3; J: TRBJ2-1; size: NA; D: NA; DNA: TGTGTCAGCAGCTCCGTGAGTAGCGGTACCTACAATGAGCAGTTCTTC; CDR3: CVSSSVSSGTYNEQFF
V: TRBV29-1; J: TRBJ2-7; size: NA; D: TRBD1; DNA: TGCAGCGTTGAAAGGGGGCAGGACCGCTACGAGCAGTACTTC; CDR3: CSVERGQDRYEQYF
V: TRBV11-1; J: TRBJ2-2; size: NA; D: NA; DNA: TGTGCAAGGAGCTATACTAGTGGCACCTGGGAGCTGTTTTTT; CDR3: CARSYTSGTWELFF
V: TRBV5-1; J: TRBJ2-1; size: NA; D: NA; DNA: TGCGCCAGCAGCTTGGAGGACAGCAAAGAGCAGTTCTTC; CDR3: CASSLEDSKEQFF
V: TRBV20-1; J: TRBJ2-2; size: NA; D: TRBD2; DNA: TGCAGTGCTAGAGATCTTACTAGTGGGAGGGAGACCGGGGAGCTGTTTTTT; CDR3: CSARDLTSGRETGELFF
V: TRBV20-1; J: TRBJ2-7; size: NA; D: NA; DNA: TGCAGTGCTACACGGGAAGTCTACGAGCAGTACTTC; CDR3: CSATREVYEQYF
V: TRBV29-1; J: TRBJ2-7; size: NA; D: NA; DNA: TGCAGCGTCGCAATAAGTGGGAGTTTCGAGCAGTACTTC; CDR3: CSVAISGSFEQYF
V: TRBV11-1; J: TRBJ1-1; size: NA; D: NA; DNA: TGTGTCAGCAGCTTAGCGCCTGGGGCTGAACCTTTCTTT; CDR3: CVSSLAPGAEPFF
V: TRBV20-1; J: TRBJ2-4; size: NA; D: NA; DNA: TGCAGTGATGACACGATAGCCAAAAACATTCAGTACTTC; CDR3: CSDDTIAKNIQYF
V: TRBV12-3/TRBV12-4; J: TRBJ1-6; size: NA; D: NA; DNA: TGTGCCACCAGTCTTGGCAGGGGACACTCACCCCTCCACTTT; CDR3: CATSLGRGHSPLHF
V: TRBV20-1; J: TRBJ1-1; size: NA; D: NA; DNA: TGCAGTGTTAGGCAGGCTGGTTCATACACTGAAGCTTTCTTT; CDR3: CSVRQAGSYTEAFF
V: TRBV28; J: TRBJ2-2; size: few; D: TRBD2; DNA: TGTGCCAGCAGTGCTTTGGGGACTAGCGGGAGTATGGGCACCGGGGAGCTGTTTTTT; CDR3: CASSALGTSGSMGTGELFF
V: TRBV29-1; J: TRBJ2-1; size: once; D: NA; DNA: TGCAGCGTTGAGTCCATGCAAGTGGGCGATTACAATGAGCAATTCTTC; CDR3: CSVESMQVGDYNEQFF